Below, one T cell receptor (beta chain) is given with its context. Its antigen remains unidentified. Base-call qualities are not available, and no considerably larger clone is one nucleotide away. The CDR3, from cysteine to phenylalanine, totals 14 residues. Of all the DNA, just the CDR3 is kept, 42 bases in frame from base 1. CDR1 and CDR2, looked up from the germline V gene, are SNHLY and FYNNEI. V and J lose 6 bases and 3 bases, and a span of 14 bases separates them. To be selected, patients needed enough residual fresh-frozen tumor tissue and more than two years of available survival data. None of the glioblastoma patients carried an isocitrate dehydrogenase mutation, although molecular status otherwise varied. PBMC collection took place before vaccination, two weeks after the third vaccination, and at tumor progression if progression occurred. Genomic DNA was extracted with the Qiagen DNeasy Blood extraction Kit.

Using the immunoSEQ assay, TCRB CDR3 regions were amplified from approximately 2.1 micrograms of genomic DNA, or from all available DNA when less than that was on hand. Multiplex PCR used 60 forward primers for TCR V beta segments and 13 reverse primers for J beta segments. To estimate reads per starting template, synthetic control templates were spiked into each sample at limiting dilution. The Illumina HiSeq System generated 87 bp sequencing reads. The paper's processing steps were these. PCR and sequencing errors were removed by merging closely related sequences with a nearest neighbor algorithm. TCR overlap was measured as the percentage of unique tumor TCR beta sequences that were also present in the peripheral blood of the same patient. Drawn from immuneACCESS, this table holds only the in-frame rearrangements with V and J called that TCRdb kept. Clones are partly lost; checked studies trace under half to an unresolved V gene and leave the rest unexplained. Clone size and the V and J calls come from that table; the DNA yielded D and trimming. The sample table lists about 49,000 clones, over 75% of them with a count of one. About an eighth of the sample is taken by the ten largest.

The data were taken from a study of glioma-infiltrating T cells after dendritic cell vaccination (dated by TCRdb to 2016 to 2017). About the full investigation: A cohort of approximately 15 glioblastoma patients from Phase I and II dendritic cell vaccination trials was included, of whom 9 were newly diagnosed and 6 had recurrent disease. Each patient was given three intradermal dendritic cell vaccine injections, spaced two weeks apart, in the arm below the axilla. TCR sequencing metrics, including TIL content and tumor-blood repertoire overlap, were correlated with survival after dendritic cell vaccination. To make the vaccine, monocyte-derived dendritic cells were cultured for seven to eight days with IL-4 and GM-CSF and then pulsed overnight with autologous tumor lysate. In glioblastoma patients vaccinated with dendritic cells, deep sequencing of TCR beta CDR3 regions served to measure tumor-infiltrating lymphocyte content and to compare repertoires between tumor and blood. Patients received autologous tumor lysate-pulsed dendritic cell vaccination between about 2003 and 2013. The study at large found these results: The cohort was small and heterogeneous, few patients had complete blood and tumor sets, and even fewer had initial-recurrent tumor pairs. No direct relationship between TCR clonality and survival was found, suggesting that a diverse polyclonal response may matter. After dendritic cell vaccination, a higher estimated pretreatment TIL content predicted longer time to progression and longer overall survival. The three-group TCR overlap response model was described as speculative and requiring prospective validation.

The sample here was blood, taken before dendritic cell vaccination. This sequence was found in a human donor with glioblastoma. The sequence links TRBV2 to TRBJ1-2; no D gene is confidently identified. Here the CDR3 is given as CASSPAVIDYGYTF. The nucleotides read TGTGCCAGCAGCCCCGCAGTGATTGACTATGGCTACACCTTC. Joined to the reference TRBV2 and TRBJ1-2 proteins, this CDR3 gives the full variable domain: EPEVTQTPSHQVTQMGQEVILRCVPISNHLYFYWYRQILGQKVEFLVSFYNNEISEKSEIFDDQFSVERPDGSNFTLKIRSTKLEDSAMYFCASSPAVIDYGYTFGSGTRLTVV.